This T cell receptor beta chain appears in the sequencing data of a study of T cells expressing NK-cell markers. The CDR3 length is 15 residues. In germline, CDR1 is SGDLS, CDR2 YYNGEE. TCRdb processed the 5' RACE reads again and assigns one entry to each CDR3 protein, with no DNA. The data show over 350,000 distinct CDR3 sequences, and the top ten clones hold about 10%. This chain uses TRBV9 with TRBJ2-1; the D call from TCRdb, TRBD2, cannot be confirmed without DNA. Sequenced: blood T cells: a sorted CD56 or NKG2C T cell subset, CD4+ or CD8+ T cells, or bulk PBMC T cells (not recorded which). The TCR originated in a woman aged 45 to 65 in good health. This CDR3 reads CASSAAGGVRNEQFF.